This entry is about one T cell receptor beta chain. Its target is unknown. TCRdb keeps only in-frame clones here, not all; method: immunoSEQ multiplex PCR. The sample has some 82,000 clones, about nine tenths seen once; the top ten hold less than 9.5%. The record originates from a study of graft-versus-host responses after intestinal transplantation. Across the whole study: Grafts that recipients had were multivisceral, liver-intestinal, or isolated intestinal transplants.

Germline CDR1 SGDLS, CDR2 YYNGEE. Trimming took off 0 bases at V and 2 bases at J, with 9 bases between the two ends. The CDR3 has 14 residues. The sample in question was unstimulated CD8+ T cells sorted from spleen or lymph node cells, obtained before transplant. This chain joins TRBV9 and TRBJ2-7; D remains unclear. This clonotype originated in a human donor who was the organ donor for an intestinal transplant. The CDR3 DNA follows: TGTGCCAGCAGCGTAGCGGGCCCCACCTACGAGCAGTACTTC. This sequence encodes CASSVAGPTYEQYF.